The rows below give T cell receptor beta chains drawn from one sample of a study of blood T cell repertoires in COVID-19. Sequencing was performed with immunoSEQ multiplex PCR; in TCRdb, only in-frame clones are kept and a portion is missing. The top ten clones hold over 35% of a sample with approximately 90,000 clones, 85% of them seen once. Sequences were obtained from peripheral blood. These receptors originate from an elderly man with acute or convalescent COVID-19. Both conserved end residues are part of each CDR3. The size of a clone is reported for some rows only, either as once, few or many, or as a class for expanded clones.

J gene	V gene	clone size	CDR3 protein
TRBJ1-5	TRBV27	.	CASSVRQGTMPQHF
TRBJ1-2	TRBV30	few	CAYQEDRNLYGYTF
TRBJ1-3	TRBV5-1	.	CASSPEPFSGNTIYF
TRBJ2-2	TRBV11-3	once	CASSLDPGIAGELFF
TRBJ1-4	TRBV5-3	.	CARSIPDQYRGDEKLFF
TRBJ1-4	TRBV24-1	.	CATSEVRGGEEKLFF
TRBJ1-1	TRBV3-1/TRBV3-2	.	CASSQLRTGTEAFF
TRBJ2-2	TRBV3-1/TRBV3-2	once	CASSHSGMRRERGAGELFF
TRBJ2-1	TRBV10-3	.	CAILRGGGYNEQFF
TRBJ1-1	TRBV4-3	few	CASSQMEGSTEAFF
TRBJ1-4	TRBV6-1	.	CASSEAWSNEKLFF
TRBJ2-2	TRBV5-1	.	CASSPARGGRKNTGELFF
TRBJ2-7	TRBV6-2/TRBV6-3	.	CASSPLQAPGGLPGEQYF
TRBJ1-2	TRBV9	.	CASSVDVWDSYGYTF
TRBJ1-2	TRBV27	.	CASSPGTGPGGYTF
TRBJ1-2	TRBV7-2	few	CASSPRQVAYGYTF
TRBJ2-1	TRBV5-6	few	CASSLRTGTGNEQFF
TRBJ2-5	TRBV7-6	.	CASSEPVTRVIYF
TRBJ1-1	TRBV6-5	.	CASRSQGLAEAFF
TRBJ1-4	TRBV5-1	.	CASSWTGAGEKLFF
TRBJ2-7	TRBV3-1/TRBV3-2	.	CASSPASGGISYEQYF
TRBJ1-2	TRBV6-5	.	CASRRTANYGYTF
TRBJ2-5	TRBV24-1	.	CATSDSHETQYF
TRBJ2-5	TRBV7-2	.	CASSLGDSSLLNF
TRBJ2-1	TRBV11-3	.	CASSLGGGPYNEQFF
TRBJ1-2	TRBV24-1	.	CATSDLAGGSYGYTF
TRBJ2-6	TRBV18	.	CASSDSWANVLTF
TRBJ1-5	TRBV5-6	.	CASSFRSNQPQHF
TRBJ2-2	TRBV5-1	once	CASSLETGRTGELFF
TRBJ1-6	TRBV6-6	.	CASSKSTGGASPLHF
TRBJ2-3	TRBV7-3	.	CASSPGVAGSSLDTQYF
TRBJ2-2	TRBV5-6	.	CASSLDGSRSEAGELFF
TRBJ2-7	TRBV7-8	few	CASSSRQGVSYEQYF
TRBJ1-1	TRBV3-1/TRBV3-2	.	CASSQVMNTEAFF
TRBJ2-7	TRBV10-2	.	CASSDPLAGGSYEQYF
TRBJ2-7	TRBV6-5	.	CASRPTGTGDYEQYF
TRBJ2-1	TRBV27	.	CASSLFGVEGAGVNYNEQFF
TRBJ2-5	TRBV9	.	CASSNGGQGRQETQYF
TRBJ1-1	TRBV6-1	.	CASSETGGVAEAFF
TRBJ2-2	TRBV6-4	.	CASSLIPQTGELFF
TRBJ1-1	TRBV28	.	CATSTGMNTEAFF
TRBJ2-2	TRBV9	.	CASSATTQGAGGELFF
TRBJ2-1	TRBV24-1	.	CATQDSSAGNEQFF
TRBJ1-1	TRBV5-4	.	CASSLGQSNTEAFF
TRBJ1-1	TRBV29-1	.	CSVDKSGNTEAFF
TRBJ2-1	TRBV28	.	CASSLRDRQFF
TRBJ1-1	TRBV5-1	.	CASSLGGPLEAFF
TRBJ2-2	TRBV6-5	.	CASRGGGTGELFF
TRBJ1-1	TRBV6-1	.	CATRGLGGNTEAFF
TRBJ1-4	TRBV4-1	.	CASSRTATNEKLFF
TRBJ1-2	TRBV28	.	CASSRQGANYGYTF